This TCR beta chain appears in the sequencing data of a study of OX40 agonist ivuxolimab in advanced cancers. Per the germline V gene, CDR1 is LNHDA and CDR2 is SQIVND (reference sequence). The CDR3 is 14 amino acids. V lost 4 bases and J lost 4; bases outside the gene matches: 5. TCRdb keeps only in-frame clones here, not all; method: immunoSEQ multiplex PCR. Of around 81,000 clones in the sample, around 89% are singletons; the top ten hold roughly 0.98%. The sample holds a few counts of this clone. The sample was CD4+ or CD8+ T cells sorted from blood, taken in a trial of the OX40 agonist ivuxolimab. The chain uses TRBV19 and TRBJ1-2; the match to TRBD1 covers 8 bases. This TCR was sampled from an adult with an advanced solid tumor such as melanoma, head and neck, liver or kidney cancer. In DNA, the CDR3 is TGTGCCAGTAGTACAGGGGGCGCGGGCTATGGCTACACCTTC. Its protein product is CASSTGGAGYGYTF.